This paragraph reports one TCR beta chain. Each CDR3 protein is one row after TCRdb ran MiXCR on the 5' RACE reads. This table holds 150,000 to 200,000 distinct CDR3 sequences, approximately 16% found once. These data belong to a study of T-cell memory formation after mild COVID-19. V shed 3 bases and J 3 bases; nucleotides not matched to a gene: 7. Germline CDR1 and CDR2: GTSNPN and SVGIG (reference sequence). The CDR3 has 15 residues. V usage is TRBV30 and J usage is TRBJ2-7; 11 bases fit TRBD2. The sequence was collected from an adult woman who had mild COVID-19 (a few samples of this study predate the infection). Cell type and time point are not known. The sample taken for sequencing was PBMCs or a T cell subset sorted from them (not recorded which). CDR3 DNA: TGTGCCTGGAGAGCACTAGCGGGAGCGGGCTACGAGCAGTACTTC. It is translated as CAWRALAGAGYEQYF.